These 9 T cell receptor beta chains were all obtained from the same sample, sequenced in a study of a mutant IDH1 vaccine in newly diagnosed glioma. The protocol was immunoSEQ multiplex PCR, while the TCRdb copy is restricted to in-frame clones and leaves out a portion. The table records 60,000 or so clones, around 80% of them present only once. Their cognate antigens are unknown. Sample time point: week 35, safety follow-up. A single vaccine dose contained 300 ug of mutant IDH1 20-mer peptide, and topical imiquimod was used with it. Sequenced here: PBMCs, sampled from a glioma patient whose treatment included an IDH1 peptide vaccine. The receptors were gathered from a man younger than 40 with glioma.

V gene TRBV6-1 combines with J gene TRBJ1-6; D is unclear. Trimming cost V 6 bases and J 9 bases, with 12 bases left between them. The CDR3 sequence is 13 residues long. Germline CDR1 and CDR2: MNHNS and SASEGT. The CDR3 spells CASRVADVSPLHF. The CDR3 nucleotides are TGTGCCAGCAGGGTGGCCGACGTTTCACCCCTCCACTTT.

V is TRBV5-1 and J is TRBJ2-3; 7 positions match TRBD1. Germline CDR1 SGHRS, CDR2 YFSETQ. CDR3 length: 14 amino acids. V trimming: 4 bases; J trimming: 0 bases; junction bases outside the gene matches: 2. The CDR3 DNA reads as TGCGCCAGCAGCCGACAGGGTAGCACAGATACGCAGTATTTT. The encoded protein is CASSRQGSTDTQYF.

The chain employs TRBV15 and TRBJ2-7, with D possibly being TRBD1 (7 bases). Germline V gene lookup returns CDR1 LNHNV and CDR2 YYDKDF (reference sequence). Trimming pared 0 bases from V and 4 bases from J, leaving 16 bases between. This CDR3 region has 16 residues. The DNA of the CDR3 is TGTGCCACCAGCAGAGAGTACGCGGGACAGATATACGAGCAGTACTTC. Encoded protein: CATSREYAGQIYEQYF.

There are a few counts of this clone. The V gene is TRBV6-5, the J gene TRBJ1-1; D is possibly TRBD1 (5 bases). The CDR3 contains 16 residues. V lost 2 bases and J 1 base, leaving 14 bases between the germline ends. Germline CDR1 and CDR2: MNHEY and SVGAGI. The CDR3 DNA follows: TGTGCCAGCAGTTACGATAGGGGTATGGCGAACACTGAAGCTTTCTTT. It yields the protein CASSYDRGMANTEAFF.

This chain uses TRBV5-1 with TRBJ1-3, with 8 bases aligning to TRBD1. CDR1 and CDR2 from the germline V gene are SGHRS and YFSETQ. CDR3 length: 16 residues. The junction had 6 bases not matched to a gene; V was cut back by 4 bases and J by 0 bases. The CDR3 spells CASSNGQGNSGNTIYF. In DNA, the CDR3 is TGCGCCAGCAGCAATGGACAGGGCAACTCTGGAAACACCATATATTTT. The full variable domain, in which reference TRBV5-1 and TRBJ1-3 provide the parts outside the CDR3, is KAGVTQTPRYLIKTRGQQVTLSCSPISGHRSVSWYQQTPGQGLQFLFEYFSETQRNKGNFPGRFSGRQFSNSRSEMNVSTLELGDSALYLCASSNGQGNSGNTIYFGEGSWLTVV.

V is TRBV10-3 and J is TRBJ2-3, with TRBD2 matching 15 bases. The CDR3 has 17 residues. With V trimmed by 2 bases and J by 0 bases, 0 bases remained unmatched. Looked up from germline, CDR1 is ENHRY and CDR2 is SYGVKD. CDR3 sequence: CAISEGLAGGSTDTQYF. The CDR3 DNA reads TGTGCCATCAGTGAGGGACTAGCGGGGGGGAGCACAGATACGCAGTATTTT.

The rearrangement uses TRBV10-2 and TRBJ1-1, with unresolved D. The CDR3 contains 13 residues. Germline V CDR1 and CDR2: WSHSY, SAAADI. The V gene lost 2 bases and the J gene lost 1 base, with 5 bases spanning the gap. The DNA for the CDR3 is TGCGCCAGCAGTGAGGCACAGAACACTGAAGCTTTCTTT. This sequence encodes CASSEAQNTEAFF.

The V gene is TRBV6-6, the J gene TRBJ1-5; the D gene is possibly TRBD1 (5 bases). Between the trimmed V and J ends, which lost 4 bases and 6 bases, there was a span of 7 bases. The CDR3 has 12 amino acids. CDR1 and CDR2 from the germline V gene are MNHNY and SVGAGI (reference sequence). The CDR3 loop is CASSLQAQPQHF. The CDR3 region has the DNA TGTGCCAGCAGTTTACAGGCTCAGCCCCAGCATTTT.

As DNA, the CDR3 is TGTGCCAGCAGCTTGGGAGGTTGGGGGTATGGCTACACCTTC. It specifies CASSLGGWGYGYTF. This rearrangement joins TRBV5-8 to TRBJ1-2, with TRBD1 as a possible D gene (5 bases). Germline lookup yields CDR1 SGHTS and CDR2 YDEGEE. CDR3 length equals 14 residues. V lost 0 bases and J lost 5, with 11 bases in between. Combining the CDR3 with reference TRBV5-8 and TRBJ1-2 gives the whole variable domain EAGVTQSPTHLIKTRGQQATLRCSPISGHTSVYWYQQALGLGLQFLLWYDEGEERNRGNFPPRFSGRQFPNYSSELNVNALELEDSALYLCASSLGGWGYGYTFGSGTRLTVV.